These 11 T cell receptor beta chains were sequenced from one sample in a study of OX40 agonist ivuxolimab in advanced cancers. The protocol was immunoSEQ multiplex PCR, while the TCRdb copy is restricted to in-frame clones and leaves out a portion. The data show 65,000 to 70,000 clones, around 73% seen once. Sequencing used CD4+ or CD8+ T cells sorted from blood, obtained in a trial of the OX40 agonist ivuxolimab. The receptor set was obtained from an adult with an advanced solid tumor such as melanoma, head and neck, liver or kidney cancer.

The rearrangement links TRBV5-1 to TRBJ2-7; 7 bases line up with TRBD1. CDR1 is SGHRS and CDR2 is YFSETQ in the germline V gene. The CDR3 covers 13 residues. V was pared by 0 bases and J by 4 bases, with 1 base of the junction left unmatched. CDR3 in amino acids: CASSLVQGYEQYF. CDR3 DNA: TGCGCCAGCAGCTTGGTACAGGGGTACGAGCAGTACTTC.

This sequence joins TRBV7-8 and TRBJ1-2, with 8 bases that match TRBD1. Germline trimming cut 6 bases from V and 6 bases from J; bases unmatched to any gene: 9. The CDR3 runs 14 residues. Germline-derived CDR1 and CDR2 are SGHVS and FQNEAQ. The CDR3: CASSSDRAPHGYTF. The CDR3 DNA follows: TGTGCCAGCAGTTCGGACAGGGCCCCTCATGGCTACACCTTC.

V and J are TRBV7-9 and TRBJ2-5; the D is unclear. This CDR3 has 13 amino acids. Trimming shortened V by 2 bases and J by 4 bases, and 8 bases separated the two germline ends. In germline, CDR1 is SEHNR, CDR2 FQNEAQ (reference sequence). The CDR3 loop is CASSLTPSETQYF. The CDR3 DNA follows: TGTGCCAGCAGCTTAACCCCGTCAGAGACCCAGTACTTC.

The chain employs TRBV19 and TRBJ2-3; 12 bases agree with TRBD1. CDR1 LNHDA and CDR2 SQIVND come from the germline V gene (reference sequence). This CDR3 is built from 17 residues. With 4 bases clipped from V and 4 bases from J, the junction kept 9 bases outside the gene matches. CDR3 nucleotides: TGTGCCAGTAGTAATGATCCGGGACAGGGGGCTTCAGATACGCAGTATTTT. Protein sequence: CASSNDPGQGASDTQYF.

The chain employs TRBV7-3 and TRBJ1-5; the D gene is possibly TRBD1 (5 bases). Trimming stripped 6 bases from V and 0 bases from J, with 18 bases between. CDR3 length: 17 residues. In germline, CDR1 is SGHTA, CDR2 FQGTGA. CDR3 sequence reads: CASRDPGEGGSNQPQHF. CDR3 nucleotides: TGTGCCAGCAGGGACCCGGGGGAGGGCGGTAGCAATCAGCCCCAGCATTTT.

The gene calls are TRBV6-1 and TRBJ2-7; D is possibly TRBD1 (6 bases). Trimming cost V 2 bases and J 4 bases, with 18 bases left between them. The CDR3 is 16 amino acids. CDR1 MNHNS and CDR2 SASEGT come from the germline V gene. The CDR3 sequence is CASSEPGHPGWYEQYF. CDR3 in DNA: TGTGCCAGCAGTGAACCGGGACACCCCGGATGGTACGAGCAGTACTTC.

This clone showed up just once. The genes are TRBV20-1 and TRBJ1-1; D is unresolved. The V and J ends lost 2 bases and 7 bases respectively, with 5 bases between them. The CDR3 is 10 residues long. Germline V lookup: CDR1 DFQATT, CDR2 SNEGSKA (reference sequence). CDR3 in DNA: TGCAGTGCTAGAAAAAATGAAGCTTTCTTT. Amino acids: CSARKNEAFF.

J is TRBJ2-5 and V is TRBV4-2; possibly TRBD2 for D (5 bases). The CDR3 runs to 12 residues. V lost 3 bases and J 5 bases, leaving 7 bases between the germline ends. Germline lookup yields CDR1 LGHNA and CDR2 YNFKEQ. CDR3 region: CASSQEAETQYF. The DNA of the CDR3 is TGTGCCAGCAGCCAGGAGGCGGAGACCCAGTACTTC.

The CDR3 reads CASSTDRAMRGYTF. For the CDR3, the DNA is TGTGCCAGTAGTACGGACAGGGCTATGAGAGGCTACACCTTC. The chain carries TRBV19 and TRBJ1-2; TRBD1 matches at 8 bases. CDR3 length equals 14 residues. Germline loops: CDR1 LNHDA, CDR2 SQIVND (reference sequence). V lost 4 bases and J lost 8; bases outside the gene matches: 9.

The chain uses TRBV11-3 and TRBJ2-1; 14 nucleotides match TRBD2. CDR1 and CDR2 from the germline V gene are SGHNT and YENEEA. This CDR3 spans 18 amino acids. V was clipped by 5 bases and J by 7 bases; unmatched bases: 13. Here the CDR3 reads CASSRGTSGSALANEQFF. The CDR3 coding sequence is TGTGCCAGCAGCCGAGGGACTAGCGGGAGCGCTCTTGCGAATGAGCAGTTCTTC.

This clone was detected many times. The chain is built from TRBV5-1 and TRBJ1-1, with a tentative D call TRBD1 (5 bases). V lost 0 bases and J 11 bases, leaving 17 bases between the germline ends. This CDR3 spans 14 amino acids. CDR1 and CDR2 (germline): SGHRS, YFSETQ. The CDR3 protein is CASSLAIGGGVAFF. The CDR3 DNA follows: TGCGCCAGCAGCTTGGCCATAGGTGGGGGAGTCGCTTTCTTT.